The 6 T cell receptor beta chains listed next were all sequenced from one sample in a study of beta chain features in type 1 diabetes. Expressed TCRB transcripts were sequenced because the isolated RNA had all been reverse transcribed beforehand. TCRdb keeps only in-frame clones here, not all; method: immunoSEQ multiplex PCR. This sample has fewer than 500,000 clones, with approximately 15% found just once. What was sequenced was naive CD4+ T cells from blood. The receptors come from a man aged 25-40 years in good health.

This chain links TRBV18 with TRBJ2-5, with D tentatively TRBD1 (6 bases). Per the germline V gene, CDR1 is KGHSH and CDR2 is LQKENI. The CDR3 runs 14 residues. V was clipped by 2 bases and J by 5 bases, with 12 bases between them. The CDR3 is CASSPLAGEETQYF. The DNA of the CDR3 is TGTGCCAGCTCACCATTGGCAGGGGAGGAGACCCAGTACTTC.

V usage is TRBV4-1 and J usage is TRBJ1-1; tentative D call: TRBD1 (5 bases). Trimming removed 4 bases from V and 1 base from J, with 13 bases in between. Per germline, CDR1 MGHRA and CDR2 YSYEKL. This CDR3 is 15 amino acids long. The CDR3 loop is CASSPGPTENTEAFF. For the CDR3, the DNA is TGCGCCAGCAGCCCAGGGCCGACAGAGAACACTGAAGCTTTCTTT.

This clone occurred a few times. This sequence joins TRBV29-1 and TRBJ2-1; TRBD2 agrees at 10 bases. The CDR3 runs to 14 residues. J was trimmed by 4 bases and V by 7 bases; bases with no gene match: 7. Germline values: CDR1 SQVTM, CDR2 ANQGSEA. For the CDR3, the DNA is TGCAGCGCCCGACAAGCGGGGGGGTACAATGAGCAGTTCTTC. Translation: CSARQAGGYNEQFF.

This clone was observed a few times. The chain employs TRBV7-6 and TRBJ1-1; D unclear. Trimming cost V 2 bases and J 2 bases, with 9 bases left between them. The CDR3 is 14 residues long. Germline lookup yields CDR1 SGHVS and CDR2 FNYEAQ. The CDR3 DNA reads as TGTGCCAGCAGCTTAAACGGGTTAAACACTGAAGCTTTCTTT. It codes for CASSLNGLNTEAFF.

There are a few counts of this clone. The chain carries TRBV2 and TRBJ2-1; D not certain. V was pared by 6 bases and J by 5 bases, with 8 bases between. CDR1 and CDR2 (germline): SNHLY, FYNNEI. The length of the CDR3 is 12 residues. CDR3 nucleotides: TGTGCCAGCAGAGAGCCCAACAATGAGCAGTTCTTC. Translated: CASREPNNEQFF.

The chain couples TRBV4-1 to TRBJ2-1; 10 nucleotides align to TRBD2. CDR1 and CDR2 (germline): MGHRA, YSYEKL. The CDR3 sequence is 16 residues long. The trim removed 1 base at V and 2 bases at J, leaving 2 bases unmatched. CDR3 region: CASSQVGTSAYNEQFF. CDR3 nucleotides: TGCGCCAGCAGCCAAGTTGGGACTAGCGCCTACAATGAGCAGTTCTTC.